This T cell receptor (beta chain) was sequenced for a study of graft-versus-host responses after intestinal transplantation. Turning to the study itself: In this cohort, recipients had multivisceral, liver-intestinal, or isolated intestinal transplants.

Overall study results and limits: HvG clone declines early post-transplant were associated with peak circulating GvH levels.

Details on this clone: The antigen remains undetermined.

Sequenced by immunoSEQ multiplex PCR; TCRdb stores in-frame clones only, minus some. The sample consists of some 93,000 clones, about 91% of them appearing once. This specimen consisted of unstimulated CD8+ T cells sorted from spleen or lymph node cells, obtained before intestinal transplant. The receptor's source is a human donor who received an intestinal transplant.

The CDR3 loop reads CASSGQGATNEKLFF. The CDR3 DNA reads TGTGCCAGCAGTGGCCAGGGGGCAACTAATGAAAAACTGTTTTTT. The rearrangement uses TRBV6-1 and TRBJ1-4; 7 nucleotides line up with TRBD1. Germline trimming cut 4 bases from V and 0 bases from J; bases unmatched to any gene: 2. This CDR3 has 15 residues. Germline lookup yields CDR1 MNHNS and CDR2 SASEGT.